This T cell receptor (beta chain) was identified in a study of OX40 agonist ivuxolimab in advanced cancers. Study-wide context: Ivuxolimab is an agonistic anti-OX40 (CD134) antibody, and patients were treated with it. Recorded diagnoses for dose-escalation patients were hepatocellular carcinoma, melanoma, renal cell or head and neck cancer. Study results and caveats: Expanded clones tended on average to be more numerous among CD8+ T cells than CD4+.

Points on this clone: The antigen is undetermined.

V shed 1 base, J shed 10 bases, and the junction held 6 bases outside the gene matches. This CDR3 comprises 14 residues. Germline CDR1 reads MGHRA; CDR2 reads YSYEKL. Generated by immunoSEQ multiplex PCR, the TCRdb table keeps only in-frame clones and is missing some. The sample has 55,000 to 75,000 clones, roughly nine tenths seen once. Sequences were derived from CD4+ or CD8+ T cells sorted from blood, sampled in a trial of the OX40 agonist ivuxolimab. The chain is built from TRBV4-1 and TRBJ2-1; 8 bases map to TRBD2. This clonotype was sampled from an adult with an advanced solid tumor such as melanoma, head and neck, liver or kidney cancer. For the CDR3, the DNA is TGCGCCAGCAGCCAAGTTGCACTAGCGGAGGAGCAGTTCTTC. Protein: CASSQVALAEEQFF.